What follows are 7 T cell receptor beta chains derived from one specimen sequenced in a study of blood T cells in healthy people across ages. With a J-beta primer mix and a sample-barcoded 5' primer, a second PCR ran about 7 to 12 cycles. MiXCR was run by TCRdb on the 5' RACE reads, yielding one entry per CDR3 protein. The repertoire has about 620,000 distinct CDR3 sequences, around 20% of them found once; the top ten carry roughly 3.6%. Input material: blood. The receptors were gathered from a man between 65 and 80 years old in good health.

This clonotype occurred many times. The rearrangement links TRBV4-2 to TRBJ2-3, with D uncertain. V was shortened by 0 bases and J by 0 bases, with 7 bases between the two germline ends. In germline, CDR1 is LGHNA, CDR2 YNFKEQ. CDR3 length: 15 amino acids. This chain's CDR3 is CASSQEPASTDTQYF. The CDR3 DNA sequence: TGTGCCAGCAGCCAAGAGCCGGCTAGCACAGATACGCAGTATTTT.

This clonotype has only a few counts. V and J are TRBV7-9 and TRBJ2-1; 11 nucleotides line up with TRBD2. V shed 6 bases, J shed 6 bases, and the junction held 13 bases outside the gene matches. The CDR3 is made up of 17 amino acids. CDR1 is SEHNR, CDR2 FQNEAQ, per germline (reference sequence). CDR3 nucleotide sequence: TGTGCCAGCAGGCCCGCCGGGACTAGCGGAATGTCCAATGAGCAGTTCTTC. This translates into CASRPAGTSGMSNEQFF. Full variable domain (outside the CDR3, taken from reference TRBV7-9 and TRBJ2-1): DTGVSQNPRHKITKRGQNVTFRCDPISEHNRLYWYRQTLGQGPEFLTYFQNEAQLEKSRLLSDRFSAERPKGSFSTLEIQRTEQGDSAMYLCASRPAGTSGMSNEQFFGPGTRLTVL.

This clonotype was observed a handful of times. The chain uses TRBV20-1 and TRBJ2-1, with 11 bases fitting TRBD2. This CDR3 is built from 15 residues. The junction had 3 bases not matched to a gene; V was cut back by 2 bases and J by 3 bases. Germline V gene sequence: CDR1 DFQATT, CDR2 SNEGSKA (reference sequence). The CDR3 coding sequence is TGCAGTGCTAGAACCGGGACTAGCGGCTACAATGAGCAGTTCTTC. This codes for CSARTGTSGYNEQFF.

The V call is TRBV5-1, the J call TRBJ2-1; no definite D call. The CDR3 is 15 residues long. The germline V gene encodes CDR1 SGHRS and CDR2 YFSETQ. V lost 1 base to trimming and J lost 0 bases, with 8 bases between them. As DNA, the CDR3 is TGCGCCAGCAGCTTGATGGATTCCTCCTACAATGAGCAGTTCTTC. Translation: CASSLMDSSYNEQFF.

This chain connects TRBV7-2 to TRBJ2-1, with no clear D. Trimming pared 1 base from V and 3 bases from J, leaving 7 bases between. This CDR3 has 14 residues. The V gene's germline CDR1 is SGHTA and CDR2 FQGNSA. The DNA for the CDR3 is TGTGCCAGCAGCTTAGAACTCTTCTACAATGAGCAGTTCTTC. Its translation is CASSLELFYNEQFF.

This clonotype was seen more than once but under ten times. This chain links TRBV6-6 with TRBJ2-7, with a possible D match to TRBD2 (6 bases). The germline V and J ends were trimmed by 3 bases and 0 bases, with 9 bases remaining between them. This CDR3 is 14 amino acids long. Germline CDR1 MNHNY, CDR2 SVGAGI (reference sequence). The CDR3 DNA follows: TGTGCCAGCAGTTATGGGAGGCTCTCCTACGAGCAGTACTTC. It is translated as CASSYGRLSYEQYF.

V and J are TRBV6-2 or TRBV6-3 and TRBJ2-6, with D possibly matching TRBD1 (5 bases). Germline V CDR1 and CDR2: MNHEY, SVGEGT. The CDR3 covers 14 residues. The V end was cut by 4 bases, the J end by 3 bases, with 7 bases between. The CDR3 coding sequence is TGTGCCAGCAGTTCAGGGATTGGGGCCAACGTCCTGACTTTC. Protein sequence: CASSSGIGANVLTF.